The 30 T cell receptor beta chains in this list originate from one sample, sequenced in a study of blood T cell repertoires in COVID-19. Data came from immunoSEQ multiplex PCR; TCRdb stores just in-frame clones and leaves some out. The repertoire has around 130,000 clones, about 84% of them found once; the top ten carry 10% to 15%. The sample consisted of peripheral blood. The receptor source for this set is a woman aged 60-75 years with acute or convalescent COVID-19.

This chain links TRBV30 with TRBJ1-2, with 9 bases aligning to TRBD1. The V gene's germline CDR1 is GTSNPN and CDR2 SVGIG (reference sequence). Germline trimming cut 0 bases from V and 6 bases from J; bases unmatched to any gene: 2. CDR3 size: 13 residues. The CDR3 region is CAWSVGTGNGYTF. DNA of the CDR3: TGTGCCTGGAGTGTTGGGACAGGGAATGGCTACACCTTC.

V usage is TRBV3-1 (or the pseudogene TRBV3-2) and J usage is TRBJ1-3; no clear D. CDR1 LGHDT and CDR2 YNNKEL come from the germline V gene (reference sequence). This CDR3 has 16 residues. Trimming pared 3 bases from V and 0 bases from J, leaving 12 bases between. CDR3 DNA: TGTGCCAGCAGCCACAGCGGATTTCACTCTGGAAACACCATATATTTT. This sequence encodes CASSHSGFHSGNTIYF.

The gene calls are TRBV23-1 and TRBJ1-2; a possible D gene is TRBD1 (5 bases). TRBV23-1 is treated as an ORF (open reading frame) with a function not yet certain. Trimming shortened V by 3 bases and J by 0 bases, and 11 bases separated the two germline ends. The CDR3 is 15 amino acids. CDR3 residues: CASSQPGLPNYGYTF. CDR3 DNA sequence: TGCGCCAGCAGTCAGCCGGGACTTCCTAACTATGGCTACACCTTC.

The genes are TRBV13 and TRBJ1-2, with 7 bases identical to TRBD1. This CDR3 comprises 22 residues. V was pared by 0 bases and J by 4 bases, with 26 bases of the junction left unmatched. The germline gives CDR1 PRHDT, CDR2 FYEKMQ (reference sequence). CDR3 region: CASSLGHLDRVETRMGFYGYTF. DNA of the CDR3: TGTGCCAGCAGCTTAGGCCACCTAGACAGGGTTGAGACGAGAATGGGGTTCTATGGCTACACCTTC.

This chain uses TRBV29-1 with TRBJ1-2, with TRBD1 matching 8 bases. Trimming removed 5 bases from V and 1 base from J; junction bases left unmatched: 6. Germline loops: CDR1 SQVTM, CDR2 ANQGSEA. The CDR3 is made up of 14 amino acids. The CDR3, as DNA: TGCAGCGTTTCTCCGGGACAGGTTAACTATGGCTACACCTTC. Translating it yields CSVSPGQVNYGYTF.

Here the CDR3 DNA reads TGCGCCAGCAGCTTGGCCGGTATTGGACAGGGGTTCGGCTACACCTTC. Protein product: CASSLAGIGQGFGYTF. The V gene is TRBV5-1, the J gene TRBJ1-2; TRBD1 agrees at 9 bases. Germline V lookup: CDR1 SGHRS, CDR2 YFSETQ. This CDR3 is 16 amino acids long. Losses at the gene ends were 0 bases for V and 8 bases for J; bases not matched to a gene: 11.

This CDR3 reads CSVRDTRYEQYV. CDR3 nucleotides: TGCAGCGTTCGGGACACCCGCTACGAGCAGTACGTC. The V gene is TRBV29-1, the J gene TRBJ2-7, with D possibly matching TRBD1 (6 bases). Germline CDR1 and CDR2: SQVTM and ANQGSEA. V was cut by 5 bases and J by 3 bases, with 11 bases left in between. The CDR3 extends over 12 amino acids.

This clone was picked up one time. The chain couples TRBV7-9 to TRBJ2-3; the D is unclear. CDR3 length equals 17 residues. CDR1 and CDR2 from the germline V gene are SEHNR and FQNEAQ (reference sequence). V lost 2 bases and J 4 bases, leaving 19 bases between the germline ends. The CDR3 is CASSLSSSGPLPDTQYF. In DNA form, the CDR3 reads TGTGCCAGCAGCTTATCCAGCTCAGGTCCCCTACCAGATACGCAGTATTTT. Filled out from reference TRBV7-9 and TRBJ2-3, the complete variable domain reads DTGVSQNPRHKITKRGQNVTFRCDPISEHNRLYWYRQTLGQGPEFLTYFQNEAQLEKSRLLSDRFSAERPKGSFSTLEIQRTEQGDSAMYLCASSLSSSGPLPDTQYFGPGTRLTVL.

This chain links TRBV7-9 with TRBJ2-2; possibly TRBD1 for D (5 bases). V lost 2 bases, J lost 4 bases, and 11 bases lay in between. CDR3 length equals 15 residues. CDR1 is SEHNR, CDR2 FQNEAQ, per germline (reference sequence). The DNA for the CDR3 is TGTGCCAGCAGCTTACGTCAGGGAAGCACCGGGGAGCTGTTTTTT. The encoded protein is CASSLRQGSTGELFF.

V is TRBV6-6 and J is TRBJ1-2; D is unclear. The germline gives CDR1 MNHNY, CDR2 SVGAGI (reference sequence). The CDR3 is made up of 14 amino acids. V lost 0 bases and J 5 bases, leaving 10 bases between the germline ends. The CDR3 region is CASSYSVTDYGYTF. CDR3 coding DNA: TGTGCCAGCAGTTACTCGGTCACTGATTATGGCTACACCTTC.

The J gene is TRBJ1-1, the V gene TRBV4-1; TRBD1 might be the D (5 bases). The CDR3 is 16 residues long. Between the trimmed V and J ends, which lost 4 bases and 5 bases, there was a span of 20 bases. Per the germline V gene, CDR1 is MGHRA and CDR2 is YSYEKL. Here the CDR3 reads CASSLGGSWTNTEAFF. Here the CDR3 DNA reads TGCGCCAGCAGCCTCGGTGGTTCTTGGACAAATACTGAAGCTTTCTTT.

The chain couples TRBV4-1 to TRBJ2-7, with a possible D match to TRBD2 (7 bases). Looked up from germline, CDR1 is MGHRA and CDR2 is YSYEKL. Trimming removed 1 base at V and 5 bases at J, with 12 bases between. There are 14 residues in the CDR3. The CDR3 protein is CASSQGGGLDEQYF. In DNA, the CDR3 is TGCGCCAGCAGCCAAGGGGGGGGGCTGGACGAGCAGTACTTC.

The chain is built from TRBV24-1 and TRBJ1-6; weak D call: TRBD1 (5 bases). Germline V lookup: CDR1 KGHDR, CDR2 SFDVKD. V was pared by 7 bases and J by 5 bases, with 8 bases between. CDR3 size: 13 residues. CDR3 sequence reads: CATSRANNSPLHF. In DNA, the CDR3 is TGTGCCACCAGCAGGGCGAATAATTCACCCCTCCACTTT.

This rearrangement joins TRBV7-9 to TRBJ2-1; D perhaps matches TRBD1 (6 bases). Trimming left V 5 bases short and J 7 bases short, with 21 bases between. CDR1 is SEHNR and CDR2 is FQNEAQ in the germline V gene (reference sequence). The CDR3 consists of 16 residues. In DNA, the CDR3 is TGTGCCAGCAGCCCCGTTCGGCGGCAGGGGCAAAATGAGCAGTTCTTC. Residues: CASSPVRRQGQNEQFF.

The gene calls are TRBV5-6 and TRBJ1-1; the D is unclear. CDR1 SGHDT and CDR2 YYEEEE come from the germline V gene. Deletions cut 0 bases from V and 5 bases from J, with 14 bases between. The CDR3 sequence is 15 residues long. The CDR3 loop is CASSLVDGRRTEAFF. CDR3 nucleotides: TGTGCCAGCAGCTTGGTTGATGGGAGACGGACTGAAGCTTTCTTT.

The rearrangement links TRBV6-5 to TRBJ1-6, with 9 nucleotides matching TRBD1. The CDR3 runs to 15 residues. The germline CDR1 and CDR2 sequences are MNHEY and SVGAGI. V dropped 6 bases and J dropped 10; count of bases not matched to a gene: 10. The CDR3 region is CASRSTGGFRSPLHF. CDR3 bases: TGTGCCAGCAGGTCAACAGGGGGCTTCCGGTCACCCCTCCACTTT.

This chain uses TRBV19 with TRBJ1-1, with D perhaps TRBD1 (6 bases). This CDR3 contains 14 residues. V lost 5 bases to trimming and J lost 1 base, with 11 bases between them. CDR1 LNHDA and CDR2 SQIVND come from the germline V gene (reference sequence). The CDR3 bases are TGTGCCAGTAGTGTGGCACAGGGGAACACTGAAGCTTTCTTT. Translation: CASSVAQGNTEAFF.

This clone was seen only once. The chain recombines TRBV27 with TRBJ1-1, with unresolved D. This CDR3 is built from 13 residues. Trimming cost V 6 bases and J 4 bases, with 12 bases left between them. Germline CDR1 reads MNHEY; CDR2 reads SMNVEV (reference sequence). The chain's CDR3 is CASSERGSTEAFF. The CDR3 DNA sequence: TGTGCCAGCAGCGAAAGAGGTTCCACTGAAGCTTTCTTT.

The chain joins TRBV7-9 to TRBJ1-4; TRBD1 is a possible D gene (5 bases). Germline CDR1 and CDR2: SEHNR and FQNEAQ (reference sequence). The V end lost 5 bases, the J end lost 4 bases, and 14 bases lay between the germline ends. The length of the CDR3 is 15 residues. This CDR3 is CASSRGAKDNEKLFF. For the CDR3, the DNA is TGTGCCAGCAGCCGTGGGGCGAAGGATAATGAAAAACTGTTTTTT.

This chain uses TRBV12-5 with TRBJ1-1, with 7 positions matching TRBD1. Germline trimming cut 0 bases from V and 4 bases from J; bases unmatched to any gene: 2. Germline-derived CDR1 and CDR2 are LGHNT and FRNRAP. CDR3 length equals 14 residues. The CDR3 loop reads CASGLVRGPTEAFF. The CDR3 coding sequence is TGTGCTAGTGGTTTGGTAAGGGGGCCCACTGAAGCTTTCTTT.

This sequence joins TRBV6-1 and TRBJ1-2, with a tentative D call TRBD1 (6 bases). Trimming took 2 bases from V and 0 from J, leaving 10 bases between them. CDR3 length: 15 residues. In germline, CDR1 is MNHNS, CDR2 SASEGT. The DNA for the CDR3 is TGTGCCAGCAGTGAAATGGCAGGGGCTAACTATGGCTACACCTTC. Encoded protein: CASSEMAGANYGYTF.

This rearrangement joins TRBV9 to TRBJ1-1; D might be TRBD1 (5 bases). Germline assignment: CDR1 SGDLS and CDR2 YYNGEE. The CDR3 loop spans 15 amino acids. Trimming took off 0 bases at V and 6 bases at J, with 15 bases between the two ends. DNA for the CDR3: TGTGCCAGCAGCGTAGCTTTCGGGGGATTGGCTGAAGCTTTCTTT. This codes for CASSVAFGGLAEAFF.

This chain uses TRBV6-2 or TRBV6-3 with TRBJ2-7; 9 positions agree with TRBD1. CDR1 is MNHEY and CDR2 is SVGEGT in the germline V gene. With V trimmed by 4 bases and J by 3 bases, 4 bases remained unmatched. This CDR3 has 14 residues. The CDR3: CASSFGTGNYEQYF. The CDR3 nucleotides read TGTGCCAGCAGTTTTGGGACAGGGAACTACGAGCAGTACTTC.

This clone has a handful of counts. The J gene is TRBJ1-6, the V gene TRBV6-4; 7 bases agree with TRBD1. Per germline, CDR1 MRHNA and CDR2 SNTAGT. Unmatched junction bases numbered 7, after V lost 2 bases and J lost 9 bases. The CDR3 consists of 15 residues. The chain's CDR3 is CASSDRPGGSSPLHF. CDR3 DNA sequence: TGTGCCAGCAGTGACCGTCCAGGGGGGAGTTCACCCCTCCACTTT.

J is TRBJ1-2 and V is TRBV7-9; the match to TRBD1 covers 10 bases. Germline CDR1 reads SEHNR; CDR2 reads FQNEAQ (reference sequence). The CDR3 has 18 residues. Losses at the gene ends were 6 bases for V and 8 bases for J; bases not matched to a gene: 21. CDR3 nucleotides: TGTGCCAGCAGTTCAGGTCCCGGACAGGGGGACCTGAGGGGGGGCTACACCTTC. Translation: CASSSGPGQGDLRGGYTF.

The V call is TRBV9, the J call TRBJ1-2; D remains unclear. Per the germline V gene, CDR1 is SGDLS and CDR2 is YYNGEE. This CDR3 is built from 14 residues. Trimming stripped 0 bases from V and 4 bases from J, with 10 bases between. The CDR3 DNA sequence: TGTGCCAGCAGCGTAGGAGGAGGTACCTATGGCTACACCTTC. Translating gives CASSVGGGTYGYTF.

The V and J genes are TRBV19 and TRBJ2-1; TRBD1 matches 11 bases. The CDR3 length is 15 residues. Germline CDR1 and CDR2: LNHDA and SQIVND (reference sequence). J lost 5 bases, V lost 5 bases, and 5 bases had no gene match. The CDR3 sequence: CASSGTGGTHNEQFF. The CDR3 nucleotides read TGTGCCAGTAGTGGGACAGGGGGAACCCACAATGAGCAGTTCTTC.

V gene TRBV6-5 combines with J gene TRBJ1-2, with D tentatively TRBD1 (5 bases). The CDR3 is made up of 14 amino acids. V was trimmed by 0 bases and J by 5 bases, leaving 10 bases between them. CDR1 and CDR2 from the germline V gene are MNHEY and SVGAGI. CDR3 sequence (DNA): TGTGCCAGCAGTTACTCGGCAGGGTTATATGGCTACACCTTC. This codes for CASSYSAGLYGYTF.

The gene calls are TRBV9 and TRBJ1-3; D is perhaps TRBD1 (6 bases). CDR1 SGDLS and CDR2 YYNGEE come from the germline V gene. The V gene lost 3 bases and the J gene lost 1 base, with 8 bases spanning the gap. The CDR3 covers 14 residues. This CDR3 is CASSEGDSGNTIYF. For the CDR3, the DNA is TGTGCCAGCAGCGAGGGGGATTCTGGAAACACCATATATTTT.

The chain uses TRBV5-4 and TRBJ1-1; D unclear. The CDR3 contains 14 residues. Looked up from germline, CDR1 is SGHNT and CDR2 is YYREEE (reference sequence). Trimming shortened V by 4 bases and J by 1 base, and 11 bases separated the two germline ends. CDR3 DNA sequence: TGTGCCAGCAGCGCGGGGATTCAGAACACTGAAGCTTTCTTT. Translation: CASSAGIQNTEAFF.